Given below is one TCR beta chain in context. What it binds is not known. Profiled with immunoSEQ multiplex PCR; TCRdb holds only in-frame clones, not every one. The sample has tens of thousands of clones; approximately 86% are singletons. The data were taken from a study of T cell responses to AZD1222 COVID-19 vaccine. Study-wide results and caveats: Two doses of AZD1222 preceded a rise in Spike-specific TCR breadth and depth. Donors were chiefly white British, with a greater number of females, and clonal diversity was perhaps underestimated.

The CDR3 extends over 13 amino acids. With 5 bases removed from V and 9 bases from J, the gap between germline ends came to 16 bases. CDR1 and CDR2 from the germline V gene are SEHNR and FQNEAQ (reference sequence). Whether given at about 4 or about 12 weeks, second doses were pooled. This receptor was obtained from an adult who received the AZD1222 COVID-19 vaccine. The chain links TRBV7-9 to TRBJ1-2; D unclear. Sequenced here: peripheral blood, sampled 28 days after the second AZD1222 dose. The CDR3 protein is CASSPLRTGSYTF. CDR3 in DNA: TGTGCCAGCAGCCCACTGAGGACGGGAAGCTACACCTTC.